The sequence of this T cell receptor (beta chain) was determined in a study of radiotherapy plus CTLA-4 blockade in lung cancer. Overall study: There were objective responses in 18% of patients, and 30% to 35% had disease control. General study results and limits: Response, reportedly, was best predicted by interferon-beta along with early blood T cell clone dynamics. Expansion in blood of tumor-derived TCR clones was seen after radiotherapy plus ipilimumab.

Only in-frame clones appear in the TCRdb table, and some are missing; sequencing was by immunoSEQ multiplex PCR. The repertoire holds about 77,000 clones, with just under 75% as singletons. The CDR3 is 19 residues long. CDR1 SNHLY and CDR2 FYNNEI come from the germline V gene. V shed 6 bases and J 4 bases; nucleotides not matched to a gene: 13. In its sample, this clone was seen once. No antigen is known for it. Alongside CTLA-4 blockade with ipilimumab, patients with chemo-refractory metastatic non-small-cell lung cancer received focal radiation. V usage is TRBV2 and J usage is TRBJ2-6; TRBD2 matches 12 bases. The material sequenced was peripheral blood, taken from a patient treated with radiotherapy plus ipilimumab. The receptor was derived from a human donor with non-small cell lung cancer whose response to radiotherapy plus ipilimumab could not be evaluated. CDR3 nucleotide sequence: TGTGCCAGCAGCAGCGCGACTAGCGGGAGAATTGCCGGGGCCAACGTCCTGACTTTC. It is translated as CASSSATSGRIAGANVLTF. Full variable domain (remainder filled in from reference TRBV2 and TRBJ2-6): EPEVTQTPSHQVTQMGQEVILRCVPISNHLYFYWYRQILGQKVEFLVSFYNNEISEKSEIFDDQFSVERPDGSNFTLKIRSTKLEDSAMYFCASSSATSGRIAGANVLTFGAGSRLTVL.